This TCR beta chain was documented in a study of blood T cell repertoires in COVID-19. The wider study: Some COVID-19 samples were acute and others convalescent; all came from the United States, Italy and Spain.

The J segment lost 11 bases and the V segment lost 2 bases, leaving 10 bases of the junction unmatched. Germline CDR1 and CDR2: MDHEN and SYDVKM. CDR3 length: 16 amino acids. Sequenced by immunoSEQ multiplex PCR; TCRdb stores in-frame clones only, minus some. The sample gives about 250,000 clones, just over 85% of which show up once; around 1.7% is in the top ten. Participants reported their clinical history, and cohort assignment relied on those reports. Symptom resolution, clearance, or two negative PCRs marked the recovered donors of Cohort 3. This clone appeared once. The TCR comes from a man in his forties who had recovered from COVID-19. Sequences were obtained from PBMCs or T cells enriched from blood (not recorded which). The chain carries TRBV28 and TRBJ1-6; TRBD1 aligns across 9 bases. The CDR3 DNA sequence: TGTGCCAGCAGTTTACGTTCTTGGACAGGGGCGACACCCCTCCACTTT. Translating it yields CASSLRSWTGATPLHF. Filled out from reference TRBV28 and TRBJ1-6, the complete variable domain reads DVKVTQSSRYLVKRTGEKVFLECVQDMDHENMFWYRQDPGLGLRLIYFSYDVKMKEKGDIPEGYSVSREKKERFSLILESASTNQTSMYLCASSLRSWTGATPLHFGNGTRLTVT.